The 22 T cell receptor beta chains below all came from one sample that was sequenced in a study of regulatory T cells in long-lasting Graves disease. Time point of the sample: newly diagnosed GD, antithyroid drugs for less than 3 months. The TCR library was made from RNA extracted from PBMCs. Researchers made TCR beta libraries by using iRepertoire HTBI primers and running Arm-PCR on CDR3 regions. A single record per CDR3 protein comes from TCRdb applying MiXCR to the multiplex PCR reads. Among about 470,000 distinct CDR3 sequences listed, 15% were seen once. The same data also contributed to another study, on T cells in Graves' hyperthyroidism and ophthalmopathy.

The sample was peripheral blood mononuclear cells (PBMCs), taken at new diagnosis, from a patient treated with antithyroid drugs. The receptors were sampled from a woman younger than 45 with Graves disease.

This rearrangement joins TRBV5-5 to TRBJ2-5, with D hard to call. V was clipped by 5 bases and J by 5 bases, with 13 bases between them. The CDR3 has 13 amino acids. Germline V lookup: CDR1 SGHKS, CDR2 YYEKEE (reference sequence). The CDR3 nucleotides are TGTGCCAGCAGTTTTGGCCGACGGGAGACCCAGTACTTC. It codes for CASSFGRRETQYF.

This clonotype was detected ten times or more. This chain joins TRBV5-1 and TRBJ2-1; TRBD2 aligns across 10 bases. The CDR3 contains 17 residues. Germline loops: CDR1 SGHRS, CDR2 YFSETQ. J lost 0 bases, V lost 0 bases, and 3 bases had no gene match. The CDR3 DNA is TGCGCCAGCAGCTTGGGCTCTAGCGGGAGCTCCTACAATGAGCAGTTCTTC. Translating gives CASSLGSSGSSYNEQFF.

This clonotype was recorded at least ten times. The chain carries TRBV30 and TRBJ1-3, with unresolved D. The ends were cut back, 8 bases at V and 0 bases at J, with 17 bases in the middle. Germline values: CDR1 GTSNPN, CDR2 SVGIG (reference sequence). This CDR3 is built from 15 residues. In DNA, the CDR3 is TGTGCCAGAAACGGACCCCCGAGCTCTGGAAACACCATATATTTT. This translates into CARNGPPSSGNTIYF.

As concerns this clonotype: A much larger clonotype is one base distant, so this may be a read error. This chain uses TRBV12-3 or TRBV12-4 with TRBJ2-7; 8 positions match TRBD2. The CDR3 runs 14 residues. The V segment lost 3 bases and the J segment 5 bases; nucleotides outside the gene matches: 6. CDR3 DNA: TGTGCCAGCAGTTTCTCAAGCGGGAGTGACGAGCAGTACTTC. Translated, it gives CASSFSSGSDEQYF.

The V and J genes are TRBV30 and TRBJ2-1, with 7 bases identical to TRBD2. Trimming removed 2 bases from V and 4 bases from J; junction bases left unmatched: 5. The CDR3 totals 14 residues. CDR1 GTSNPN and CDR2 SVGIG come from the germline V gene (reference sequence). The CDR3: CAWSKSGGYNEQFF. The CDR3 DNA reads TGTGCCTGGAGTAAGTCGGGGGGTTACAATGAGCAGTTCTTC.

In its sample, this clonotype was seen a few times. The chain joins TRBV7-9 to TRBJ2-1, with a possible D match to TRBD1 (5 bases). CDR3 length: 13 amino acids. Trimming stripped 6 bases from V and 8 bases from J, with 14 bases between. CDR1 is SEHNR, CDR2 FQNEAQ, per germline (reference sequence). This chain's CDR3 is CASSLPQAYEQFF. In DNA, the CDR3 is TGTGCCAGCAGTCTACCACAGGCCTATGAGCAGTTCTTC.

This clonotype has a count of ten or more. V and J are TRBV7-2 and TRBJ2-1; 9 bases are a match to TRBD2. The CDR3 totals 16 residues. The trim removed 5 bases at V and 4 bases at J, leaving 9 bases unmatched. Germline V CDR1 and CDR2: SGHTA, FQGNSA. The DNA of the CDR3 is TGTGCCAGCAGCCAACCCAGACTAGCGGAGTACAATGAGCAGTTCTTC. This sequence encodes CASSQPRLAEYNEQFF.

This clonotype was seen only a few times. This may come from a read error, since a much larger clone is one base off. In DNA, the CDR3 is TGCAGTGCTAGAGGCCAGGGAGTGGGCACTGAAGCTTTCTTT. Translating gives CSARGQGVGTEAFF. The rearrangement links TRBV20-1 to TRBJ1-1; perhaps TRBD1 as D (5 bases). The CDR3 spans 14 residues. Germline assignment: CDR1 DFQATT and CDR2 SNEGSKA (reference sequence). Trimming took 1 base from V and 4 from J, leaving 13 bases between them.

The table lists this clonotype with many counts. The chain has TRBV3-1 and TRBJ2-1; 7 bases are shared with TRBD1. The germline gives CDR1 LGHDT, CDR2 YNNKEL (reference sequence). J lost 9 bases, V lost 2 bases, and 4 bases had no gene match. The CDR3 is 13 residues long. CDR3: CASSQKGAGEQFF. Here the CDR3 DNA reads TGTGCCAGCAGCCAAAAGGGGGCTGGTGAGCAGTTCTTC.

This clonotype showed up many times. The gene calls are TRBV12-3 or TRBV12-4 and TRBJ1-2; D perhaps matches TRBD1 (5 bases). The CDR3 runs to 15 residues. Trimming shortened V by 5 bases and J by 0 bases, and 13 bases separated the two germline ends. As DNA, the CDR3 is TGTGCCAGCAGTACGGGACTGCCTACTAACTATGGCTACACCTTC. Amino acids: CASSTGLPTNYGYTF.

Details on this clonotype: This may be a read error: a much more frequent sequence differs by one nucleotide. The V and J genes are TRBV11-3 and TRBJ1-1; no definite D call. The CDR3 is made up of 17 amino acids. CDR1 and CDR2 (germline): SGHNT, YENEEA. The V and J ends lost 4 bases and 3 bases respectively, with 21 bases between them. CDR3 in amino acids: CASSSINVWGKDTEAFF. The CDR3 bases are TGTGCCAGCAGCTCCATCAATGTCTGGGGAAAGGACACTGAAGCTTTCTTT.

This clonotype was seen repeatedly, ten times or more. This rearrangement joins TRBV12-3 or TRBV12-4 to TRBJ2-1, with D possibly TRBD2 on 6 matching bases. This CDR3 has 15 residues. V lost 6 bases and J 6 bases, leaving 18 bases between the germline ends. This chain's CDR3 is CASRTKLAVGNEQFF. The CDR3 DNA is TGTGCCAGCAGGACCAAACTAGCCGTGGGCAATGAGCAGTTCTTC.

This clonotype was seen repeatedly, ten times or more. The chain links TRBV7-9 to TRBJ2-2; D unresolved. CDR3 length equals 15 residues. The V gene lost 5 bases and the J gene lost 1 base, with 11 bases spanning the gap. The germline gives CDR1 SEHNR, CDR2 FQNEAQ (reference sequence). This CDR3 is CASSPLAGNTGELFF. CDR3 sequence (DNA): TGTGCCAGCAGCCCCCTGGCAGGGAACACCGGGGAGCTGTTTTTT.

At least ten counts were recorded for this clonotype. The CDR3: CASSGGGTTEAFF. Written as DNA, the CDR3 is TGTGCCAGCAGCGGAGGAGGGACCACTGAAGCTTTCTTT. The V call is TRBV9, the J call TRBJ1-1; D is perhaps TRBD1 (5 bases). The germline V gene has CDR1 SGDLS and CDR2 YYNGEE. Trimming took 3 bases from V and 4 from J, leaving 10 bases between them. The CDR3 is 13 residues long.

This clonotype was detected only once. Its ends do not fully match the called genes, so a read error is possible. This sequence joins TRBV6-2 or TRBV6-3 and TRBJ1-5; 9 bases align to TRBD1. CDR1 is MNHEY and CDR2 is SVGEGT in the germline V gene. The CDR3 runs 14 residues. CDR3 protein: CACSSTGGHQPQHF. CDR3 nucleotides: TGTGCCTGCAGTTCGACAGGGGGGCATCAGCCCCAGCATTTT.

This clonotype occurred many times. V gene TRBV5-4 combines with J gene TRBJ2-1; 9 nucleotides match TRBD2. CDR3 length: 16 amino acids. V lost 0 bases and J lost 7; bases outside the gene matches: 8. Germline CDR1 is SGHNT and CDR2 is YYREEE (reference sequence). The CDR3, as DNA: TGTGCCAGCAGCTTGGCAGGGGGACTAGCCGTTAATGAGCAGTTCTTC. Translation: CASSLAGGLAVNEQFF.

This clonotype occurred many times. V gene TRBV20-1 combines with J gene TRBJ2-3; 7 nucleotides align to TRBD1. Germline V lookup: CDR1 DFQATT, CDR2 SNEGSKA (reference sequence). The V and J ends lost 4 bases and 0 bases, in that order; junction bases with no gene match: 10. The CDR3 covers 16 residues. Here the CDR3 DNA reads TGCAGTGCTATACTTGGACAGGAAAGGAGCACAGATACGCAGTATTTT. This gives the protein CSAILGQERSTDTQYF.

The CDR3 sequence: CASSASGSLYEQYF. CDR3 sequence (DNA): TGTGCCAGTAGTGCTAGCGGGAGCCTCTACGAGCAGTACTTC. V and J are TRBV19 and TRBJ2-7, with 10 bases matching TRBD2. V shed 5 bases and J 3 bases; nucleotides not matched to a gene: 4. The CDR3 loop spans 14 amino acids. Germline V gives CDR1 LNHDA, CDR2 SQIVND (reference sequence).

The gene calls are TRBV24-1 and TRBJ2-5, with TRBD1 identical over 8 bases. This CDR3 has 16 amino acids. V lost 1 base to trimming and J lost 5 bases; unmatched junction nucleotides: 8. Germline values: CDR1 KGHDR, CDR2 SFDVKD. The CDR3 DNA sequence: TGTGCCACCAGTGATTTCCCGACAGGGGAGAGGGAGACCCAGTACTTC. This codes for CATSDFPTGERETQYF.

The table lists this clonotype with many counts. In DNA form, the CDR3 reads TGTGCCAGCAGCTTATCGGGGACAGTGAACACCGGGGAGCTGTTTTTT. Protein product: CASSLSGTVNTGELFF. The chain uses TRBV7-2 and TRBJ2-2; 7 bases map to TRBD1. Germline V gene lookup returns CDR1 SGHTA and CDR2 FQGNSA. V dropped 2 bases and J dropped 1; count of bases not matched to a gene: 4. The CDR3 loop spans 16 amino acids.

This clonotype was detected ten times or more. The rearrangement uses TRBV12-3 or TRBV12-4 and TRBJ1-3, with TRBD1 as a possible D gene (5 bases). V gave up 6 bases and J gave up 0 bases, with 15 bases separating them. The CDR3 totals 16 residues. The CDR3, as DNA: TGTGCCAGCAGCCCTAGGGGTAGTCTCTCTGGAAACACCATATATTTT. This sequence encodes CASSPRGSLSGNTIYF.

This clonotype was seen a handful of times. The J gene is TRBJ1-6, the V gene TRBV19; TRBD1 matches 10 bases. The V gene's germline CDR1 is LNHDA and CDR2 SQIVND (reference sequence). The CDR3 is 18 amino acids. V was pared by 3 bases and J by 1 base, with 6 bases of the junction left unmatched. The CDR3 region is CASSIQRTGGSYNSPLHF. CDR3 bases: TGTGCCAGTAGTATCCAGAGGACAGGGGGGTCCTATAATTCACCCCTCCACTTT.